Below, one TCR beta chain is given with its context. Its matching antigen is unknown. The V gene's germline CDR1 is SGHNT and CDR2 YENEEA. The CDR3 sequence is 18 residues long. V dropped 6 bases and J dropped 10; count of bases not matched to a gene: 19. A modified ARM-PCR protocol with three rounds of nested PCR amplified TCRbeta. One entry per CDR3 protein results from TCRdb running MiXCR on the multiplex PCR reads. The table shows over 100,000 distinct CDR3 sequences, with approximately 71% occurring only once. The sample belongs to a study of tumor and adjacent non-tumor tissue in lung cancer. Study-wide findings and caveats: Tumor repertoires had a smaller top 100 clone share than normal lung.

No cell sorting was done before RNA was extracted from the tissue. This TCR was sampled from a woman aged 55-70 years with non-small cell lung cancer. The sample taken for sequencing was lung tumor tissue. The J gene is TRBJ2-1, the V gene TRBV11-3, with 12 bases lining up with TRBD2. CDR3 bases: TGTGCCAGCAGGCCAGCACTAGCGGGAGGTCCTCGATTAGGCGAGCAGTTCTTC. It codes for CASRPALAGGPRLGEQFF.